The present TCR beta chain was sequenced within a study of T cell responses to AZD1222 COVID-19 vaccine. Study-wide results and caveats: Vaccine-related CD4 TCRs covered spike, predominating at 160-218 and 743-854. Within unmutated variant regions lay the reported targets of nearly half of spike-specific TCRs. Spike-specific TCR repertoires showed rising breadth and depth after two AZD1222 doses. The sample set comprised mostly white British donors with more females, and clonal diversity was possibly underestimated.

Sequenced by immunoSEQ multiplex PCR; TCRdb stores in-frame clones only, minus some. Among 95,000 to 150,000 clones, around 89% were seen once, and the ten largest hold more than 2.5%. Comment on this clone: Antigen: not known.

Trimming took off 4 bases at V and 3 bases at J, with 8 bases between the two ends. CDR3 size: 14 residues. From germline, CDR1 is SGHRS and CDR2 YFSETQ. The TCR was taken from an adult in good health. The sequenced sample was peripheral blood, obtained on day 0 of AZD1222 vaccination. The genes are TRBV5-1 and TRBJ1-6; the D gene is possibly TRBD1 (5 bases). Written as DNA, the CDR3 is TGCGCCAGCAGCCGGGGGAACTATAATTCACCCCTCCACTTT. This translates into CASSRGNYNSPLHF.